Below, one T cell receptor (beta chain) is given with its context. Its target is unknown. The data derive from a study of blood T cells in healthy people across ages. Across the study: Per every two T cells, about one barcoded beta molecule was captured by template switching. Study conclusions and caveats: TCR beta diversity per million T cells fell roughly linearly with age.

A second PCR of 7 to 11 cycles used a sample-barcoded 5' primer and a J-beta primer mix. Using its own MiXCR run on the 5' RACE reads, TCRdb lists one record per CDR3 protein. This sample yields about 1 million distinct CDR3 sequences, of which over 35% are seen a single time; 15% to 20% belongs to the top ten. J was trimmed by 6 bases and V by 3 bases; bases with no gene match: 4. CDR3 length equals 14 residues. This TCR was recovered from a woman aged 55-70 years in good health. Source material: blood. J is TRBJ2-5 and V is TRBV12-3 or TRBV12-4; TRBD2 matches 10 bases. Here the CDR3 DNA reads TGTGCCAGCAGTTTTAGCGGGAGGAGACAGACCCAGTACTTC. Translating gives CASSFSGRRQTQYF.